This T cell receptor (beta chain) was recovered during a study of siplizumab effects on memory and regulatory T cells. Clones were read by immunoSEQ multiplex PCR, and TCRdb kept only the in-frame ones, dropping some. This repertoire shows some 100,000 clones, about 91% found once; its top ten account for around 0.7%. This CDR3 spans 16 amino acids. Germline V gene sequence: CDR1 SGHAT, CDR2 FQDESV (reference sequence). The V end lost 1 base, the J end lost 0 bases, and 12 bases lay between the germline ends. Sequenced: Tregs sorted from blood. The V call is TRBV11-1, the J call TRBJ1-1; tentative D call: TRBD1 (6 bases). This sequence was found in a human donor in good health. CDR3: CASSLEGGPVNTEAFF. The CDR3 bases are TGTGCCAGCAGCTTAGAGGGGGGACCGGTGAACACTGAAGCTTTCTTT.